Below are 10 T cell receptor beta chains sequenced from a single sample in a study of T cells in tumors after PD-1 blockade. The protocol was immunoSEQ multiplex PCR, while the TCRdb copy is restricted to in-frame clones and leaves out a portion. The profile shows about 20,000 clones, over 75% of them singletons. The source was PBMCs, collected before anti-PD-1 treatment. These receptors came from a human donor with basal cell carcinoma.

The chain joins TRBV27 to TRBJ2-7; 7 nucleotides agree with TRBD1. CDR1 MNHEY and CDR2 SMNVEV come from the germline V gene (reference sequence). This CDR3 has 14 residues. With V trimmed by 6 bases and J by 2 bases, 7 bases remained unmatched. The CDR3 DNA follows: TGTGCCAGCAGCCTCAGACAGGGTCCCTACGAGCAGTACTTC. Translating gives CASSLRQGPYEQYF.

V gene TRBV19 combines with J gene TRBJ1-1; no reliable D call. Deletions cut 6 bases from V and 2 bases from J, with 10 bases between. The CDR3 loop spans 13 amino acids. Germline V gene lookup returns CDR1 LNHDA and CDR2 SQIVND (reference sequence). The CDR3 loop is CASSSQTNTEAFF. The CDR3 nucleotides read TGTGCCAGTAGCTCTCAGACAAACACTGAAGCTTTCTTT.

In DNA form, the CDR3 reads TGTGCCAGCAGCTTAACAGGGTACACTGAAGCTTTCTTT. This sequence encodes CASSLTGYTEAFF. The gene calls are TRBV7-3 and TRBJ1-1; the D is unclear. The V gene lost 0 bases and the J gene lost 3 bases, with 5 bases spanning the gap. The length of the CDR3 is 13 residues. From germline, CDR1 is SGHTA and CDR2 FQGTGA.

The rearrangement uses TRBV30 and TRBJ2-1, with 9 bases that match TRBD2. V lost 2 bases to trimming and J lost 0 bases; unmatched junction nucleotides: 11. CDR1 is GTSNPN, CDR2 SVGIG, per germline (reference sequence). This CDR3 contains 18 residues. DNA of the CDR3: TGTGCCTGGAGTTTTTCGGGTAGCGGGAGCCTCTCCTACAATGAGCAGTTCTTC. Encoded protein: CAWSFSGSGSLSYNEQFF.

The chain is built from TRBV18 and TRBJ2-1; D possibly matches TRBD1 or TRBD2 (5 bases each). Germline V lookup: CDR1 KGHSH, CDR2 LQKENI. The CDR3 loop spans 15 amino acids. V was trimmed by 6 bases and J by 10 bases, leaving 22 bases between them. The CDR3, as DNA: TGTGCCAGCTCCGAGAGGGGACCCAACGTGGAGGAGCAGTTCTTC. This sequence encodes CASSERGPNVEEQFF.

The chain uses TRBV6-2 or TRBV6-3 and TRBJ2-3; 10 bases agree with TRBD2. With 0 bases clipped from V and 1 base from J, the junction kept 1 base outside the gene matches. Looked up from germline, CDR1 is MNHEY and CDR2 is SVGEGT. The CDR3 consists of 16 residues. In DNA form, the CDR3 reads TGTGCCAGCAGTTACTCCCTAGCGGGAGGCACAGATACGCAGTATTTT. Translation gives CASSYSLAGGTDTQYF.

The chain is built from TRBV5-5 and TRBJ1-2; D not certain. V was shortened by 1 base and J by 3 bases, with 7 bases between the two germline ends. CDR1 and CDR2 from the germline V gene are SGHKS and YYEKEE (reference sequence). The CDR3 runs to 13 residues. The CDR3 DNA reads as TGTGCCAGCAGCTTGACCTCAGACTATGGCTACACCTTC. This codes for CASSLTSDYGYTF. Full variable domain (rest looked up from reference TRBV5-5 and TRBJ1-2): DAGVTQSPTHLIKTRGQQVTLRCSPISGHKSVSWYQQVLGQGPQFIFQYYEKEERGRGNFPDRFSARQFPNYSSELNVNALLLGDSALYLCASSLTSDYGYTFGSGTRLTVV.

The V call is TRBV7-2, the J call TRBJ1-1, with D tentatively TRBD1 (6 bases). Germline CDR1 is SGHTA and CDR2 is FQGNSA. The ends were cut back, 0 bases at V and 4 bases at J, with 9 bases in the middle. This CDR3 has 14 amino acids. CDR3 protein: CASSLARGSTEAFF. CDR3 bases: TGTGCCAGCAGCTTAGCAAGGGGGTCCACTGAAGCTTTCTTT.

V is TRBV4-1 and J is TRBJ2-5; TRBD1 or TRBD2 may be the D gene (6 bases each). The ends were cut back, 6 bases at V and 2 bases at J, with 19 bases in the middle. CDR1 and CDR2 (germline): MGHRA, YSYEKL. The CDR3 is made up of 16 amino acids. In nucleotides, the CDR3 is TGCGCCAGCAGACCCGGTGGGGGGCAGGGGCAAGAGACCCAGTACTTC. Its protein is CASRPGGGQGQETQYF.

This chain connects TRBV19 to TRBJ2-2; 9 nucleotides match TRBD1. J gave up 4 bases and V 3 bases, and 9 bases lay outside the gene matches. CDR3 size: 17 residues. Germline V gives CDR1 LNHDA, CDR2 SQIVND (reference sequence). This chain's CDR3 is CASSIPGTGRATGELFF. CDR3 bases: TGTGCCAGTAGTATTCCCGGGACAGGGAGGGCCACCGGGGAGCTGTTTTTT.